These T cell receptor beta chains were read from a single sample in a study of T-cell memory formation after mild COVID-19. TCRdb called the 5' RACE reads again in MiXCR, with one record for every CDR3 protein. The sample carries hundreds of thousands of distinct CDR3 sequences, over 15% recorded once. Sequencing was done on a sample of PBMCs or a T cell subset sorted from them (not recorded which). These receptors were obtained from a man aged 18 to 30 who had mild COVID-19 (a few samples of this study predate the infection). Cell type and time point are not known. Each CDR3 is given with its conserved first and last residue. Fields, in order: V gene, J gene, D gene, clone size, CDR3 DNA, CDR3 protein. The D gene is left open where the match is weak. Clone size is stated in some rows and not others, as once, few, many or a class when expanded.

v_gene: TRBV14
j_gene: TRBJ2-7
d_gene: TRBD1
abundance: many
CDR3nt: TGTGCCAGCAGCCGCCAAAGAGGGGAGACAGGGTCCTACGAGCAGTACTTC
CDR3aa: CASSRQRGETGSYEQYF

v_gene: TRBV19
j_gene: TRBJ1-5
d_gene: .
abundance: .
CDR3nt: TGTGCCAGTAGTCCGAGTAGGGGATCCATCCAGCCCCAGCATTTT
CDR3aa: CASSPSRGSIQPQHF

v_gene: TRBV29-1
j_gene: TRBJ2-3
d_gene: TRBD2
abundance: few
CDR3nt: TGCAGCGTCGCCGGGACTAGCGGGGACCTTAGCACAGATACGCAGTATTTT
CDR3aa: CSVAGTSGDLSTDTQYF

v_gene: TRBV27
j_gene: TRBJ2-4
d_gene: .
abundance: .
CDR3nt: TGTGCCGTCGGGACACCGAGTTTAGCCAAAAACATTCAGTACTTC
CDR3aa: CAVGTPSLAKNIQYF

v_gene: TRBV19
j_gene: TRBJ1-1
d_gene: .
abundance: few
CDR3nt: TGTGCCAGTAGTGCCCCGGGGGGGGTGAACACTGAAGCTTTCTTT
CDR3aa: CASSAPGGVNTEAFF

v_gene: TRBV5-5
j_gene: TRBJ2-6
d_gene: TRBD1
abundance: .
CDR3nt: TGTGCCAGCAGCTATGGACAGGGGTTTTTGGCTGGGGCCAACGTCCTGACTTTC
CDR3aa: CASSYGQGFLAGANVLTF

v_gene: TRBV25-1
j_gene: TRBJ2-1
d_gene: .
abundance: few
CDR3nt: TGTGCCAGCAGTGGAGGGGATGAGCAGTTCTTC
CDR3aa: CASSGGDEQFF

v_gene: TRBV3-1
j_gene: TRBJ2-5
d_gene: .
abundance: .
CDR3nt: TGTGCCAGCAGCCAAGGTTTACTCGCCACCCAAGAGACCCAGTACTTC
CDR3aa: CASSQGLLATQETQYF

v_gene: TRBV4-1
j_gene: TRBJ2-3
d_gene: .
abundance: .
CDR3nt: TGCGCCAGCAGCCAGGTCCAGGTTACTAGCACAGATACGCAGTATTTT
CDR3aa: CASSQVQVTSTDTQYF

v_gene: TRBV5-1
j_gene: TRBJ2-1
d_gene: .
abundance: .
CDR3nt: TGCGCAAGAAGCTTGGTCGGCAACGACTACAATGAGCAGTTCTTC
CDR3aa: CARSLVGNDYNEQFF

v_gene: TRBV6-2/TRBV6-3
j_gene: TRBJ2-5
d_gene: TRBD2
abundance: many
CDR3nt: TGTGCCAGCAGGGGACTAGCGGGGATGATGACCCAGTACTTC
CDR3aa: CASRGLAGMMTQYF

v_gene: TRBV7-8
j_gene: TRBJ1-4
d_gene: .
abundance: .
CDR3nt: TGTGCCAGCAGCTTCCTAGGGGCCCCCGATGAAAAACTGTTTTTT
CDR3aa: CASSFLGAPDEKLFF

v_gene: TRBV5-6
j_gene: TRBJ2-1
d_gene: TRBD1
abundance: .
CDR3nt: TGTGCCAGCAGCTTGGTGGACAGGATATACAATGAGCAGTTCTTC
CDR3aa: CASSLVDRIYNEQFF

v_gene: TRBV29-1
j_gene: TRBJ2-3
d_gene: .
abundance: .
CDR3nt: TGCAGCGTTGAAGACCTCACAGATACGCAGTATTTT
CDR3aa: CSVEDLTDTQYF

v_gene: TRBV7-2
j_gene: TRBJ2-5
d_gene: .
abundance: many
CDR3nt: TGTGCCAGCAGCCCCCGTGTAGGGGGCCAAGAGACCCAGTACTTC
CDR3aa: CASSPRVGGQETQYF

v_gene: TRBV7-2
j_gene: TRBJ2-3
d_gene: TRBD2
abundance: few
CDR3nt: TGTGCCAGCAGCCCTGTACTAGCGGGGGCCGATACGCAGTATTTT
CDR3aa: CASSPVLAGADTQYF

v_gene: TRBV18
j_gene: TRBJ1-5
d_gene: .
abundance: .
CDR3nt: TGTGCCAGCTCACCACAGCAGGGCTATAATCAGCCCCAGCATTTT
CDR3aa: CASSPQQGYNQPQHF

v_gene: TRBV6-5
j_gene: TRBJ2-3
d_gene: TRBD2
abundance: .
CDR3nt: TGTGCCAGCGGTCGAGCGGGGAGTAGCACAGATACGCAGTATTTT
CDR3aa: CASGRAGSSTDTQYF

v_gene: TRBV20-1
j_gene: TRBJ2-1
d_gene: TRBD1
abundance: few
CDR3nt: TGCAGTGCTGCGAACCGTAGGGGGCGCAGAGGGGGTGAGCAGTTCTTC
CDR3aa: CSAANRRGRRGGEQFF

v_gene: TRBV6-6
j_gene: TRBJ1-5
d_gene: .
abundance: .
CDR3nt: TGTGCCAGCAGTTACTCCACGACAGACGTCCAGCCCCAGCATTTT
CDR3aa: CASSYSTTDVQPQHF

v_gene: TRBV6-5
j_gene: TRBJ1-6
d_gene: .
abundance: .
CDR3nt: TGTGCCAGCAGTAAACGGGGCAGAGATTCACCCCTCCACTTT
CDR3aa: CASSKRGRDSPLHF

v_gene: TRBV5-1
j_gene: TRBJ2-3
d_gene: TRBD2
abundance: few
CDR3nt: TGCGCCAGCAGCGCCCCTCTAGCGGGGAGCACAGATACGCAGTATTTT
CDR3aa: CASSAPLAGSTDTQYF

v_gene: TRBV4-1
j_gene: TRBJ2-1
d_gene: .
abundance: few
CDR3nt: TGCGCCAGCAGCCAATCCTTAGAGAATGAGCAGTTCTTC
CDR3aa: CASSQSLENEQFF

v_gene: TRBV6-2/TRBV6-3
j_gene: TRBJ2-1
d_gene: .
abundance: .
CDR3nt: TGTGCCAGCCAGGACAGCTACAATGAGCAGTTCTTC
CDR3aa: CASQDSYNEQFF

v_gene: TRBV11-2
j_gene: TRBJ1-6
d_gene: .
abundance: many
CDR3nt: TGTGCCAGCAGCTCTACAGAGAATTCACCCCTCCACTTT
CDR3aa: CASSSTENSPLHF

v_gene: TRBV14
j_gene: TRBJ1-2
d_gene: .
abundance: .
CDR3nt: TGTGCCAGCAGCCAGGCGGGGCAGCGCTATGGCTACACCTTC
CDR3aa: CASSQAGQRYGYTF

v_gene: TRBV6-1
j_gene: TRBJ1-1
d_gene: TRBD1
abundance: .
CDR3nt: TGTGCCAGCAGCTGGACAGGGGAGGACACTGAAGCTTTCTTT
CDR3aa: CASSWTGEDTEAFF

v_gene: TRBV5-1
j_gene: TRBJ2-7
d_gene: .
abundance: few
CDR3nt: TGCGCCAGCAGCCTGGCGGGGAAAACCTACGAGCAGTACTTC
CDR3aa: CASSLAGKTYEQYF

v_gene: TRBV7-3
j_gene: TRBJ2-1
d_gene: TRBD1
abundance: .
CDR3nt: TGTGCCAGCAGCGTAAGCCGGGACAGGGTGTATGAGCAGTTCTTC
CDR3aa: CASSVSRDRVYEQFF

v_gene: TRBV28
j_gene: TRBJ2-4
d_gene: TRBD1
abundance: .
CDR3nt: TGTGCCAGCAGTTCGGGACAGTCAGACATTCAGTACTTC
CDR3aa: CASSSGQSDIQYF

v_gene: TRBV28
j_gene: TRBJ2-5
d_gene: TRBD2
abundance: few
CDR3nt: TGTGCCAGCTTGGGGAGCGGGGCCACCCCTTTAGGGGAGACCCAGTACTTC
CDR3aa: CASLGSGATPLGETQYF

v_gene: TRBV6-5
j_gene: TRBJ2-7
d_gene: .
abundance: .
CDR3nt: TGTGCCAGCAGTTACAGAGCCTACGAGCAGTACTTC
CDR3aa: CASSYRAYEQYF

v_gene: TRBV6-2/TRBV6-3
j_gene: TRBJ1-1
d_gene: TRBD1
abundance: .
CDR3nt: TGTGCCAGCACCCTAATGGGACAGGGTAACACTGAAGCTTTCTTT
CDR3aa: CASTLMGQGNTEAFF

v_gene: TRBV28
j_gene: TRBJ2-2
d_gene: .
abundance: .
CDR3nt: TGTGCCAGCACCCAGTGGGGCACCGGGGAGCTGTTTTTT
CDR3aa: CASTQWGTGELFF

v_gene: TRBV5-1
j_gene: TRBJ1-5
d_gene: .
abundance: few
CDR3nt: TGCGCCAGCAGCTGGCAGGGAGATCAGCCCCAGCATTTT
CDR3aa: CASSWQGDQPQHF

v_gene: TRBV12-3/TRBV12-4
j_gene: TRBJ1-2
d_gene: .
abundance: .
CDR3nt: TGTGCCAGCAGTTTAAGGAGACTTCGGGGCTACACCTTC
CDR3aa: CASSLRRLRGYTF

v_gene: TRBV15
j_gene: TRBJ2-1
d_gene: .
abundance: .
CDR3nt: TGTGCCACCAGCAGAGATCGCGGTGAGCAGTTCTTC
CDR3aa: CATSRDRGEQFF

v_gene: TRBV7-9
j_gene: TRBJ1-4
d_gene: .
abundance: .
CDR3nt: TGTGCCAGCAGTCTAGCCCTTGAAAAACTGTTTTTT
CDR3aa: CASSLALEKLFF

v_gene: TRBV11-2
j_gene: TRBJ2-6
d_gene: .
abundance: .
CDR3nt: TGTGCCAGCAGCTTAGCTGGGGGGTCTTTAGCTGGGGCCAACGTCCTGACTTTC
CDR3aa: CASSLAGGSLAGANVLTF

v_gene: TRBV15
j_gene: TRBJ2-1
d_gene: TRBD1
abundance: .
CDR3nt: TGTGCCACCAGCAGGGGACAGGCGCGGGGCGAGCAGTTCTTC
CDR3aa: CATSRGQARGEQFF

v_gene: TRBV15
j_gene: TRBJ1-4
d_gene: .
abundance: many
CDR3nt: TGTGCCACCAGCAGAGATAAGGGCTGGGATGAAAAACTGTTTTTT
CDR3aa: CATSRDKGWDEKLFF

v_gene: TRBV12-3/TRBV12-4
j_gene: TRBJ1-1
d_gene: .
abundance: .
CDR3nt: TGTGCCAGCAGTTTTTGGGGTGAGAGTGAAGCTTTCTTT
CDR3aa: CASSFWGESEAFF

v_gene: TRBV7-2
j_gene: TRBJ1-5
d_gene: TRBD1
abundance: many
CDR3nt: TGTGCCAGCAGCTTCACAGGGGGAAGGAGCAATCAGCCCCAGCATTTT
CDR3aa: CASSFTGGRSNQPQHF

v_gene: TRBV14
j_gene: TRBJ1-1
d_gene: TRBD1
abundance: .
CDR3nt: TGTGCCAGCAGACTCGACAGGGGGAACGCTGAAGCTTTCTTT
CDR3aa: CASRLDRGNAEAFF

v_gene: TRBV6-5
j_gene: TRBJ1-3
d_gene: .
abundance: .
CDR3nt: TGTGCCAGCAGGACCTCAAGCGGGGGAAACACCATATATTTT
CDR3aa: CASRTSSGGNTIYF

v_gene: TRBV4-1
j_gene: TRBJ1-1
d_gene: TRBD1
abundance: few
CDR3nt: TGCGCCAGCAGCCTACAGGGGGCAGATGAAGCTTTCTTT
CDR3aa: CASSLQGADEAFF

v_gene: TRBV4-1
j_gene: TRBJ2-7
d_gene: .
abundance: .
CDR3nt: TGCGCCAGCAGCCCAGCCCCAGCAGACGGGCAGTACTTC
CDR3aa: CASSPAPADGQYF

v_gene: TRBV11-2
j_gene: TRBJ1-3
d_gene: .
abundance: few
CDR3nt: TGTGCCAGCAGCCTTTCCGGGGAAGGTCGAAACACCATATATTTT
CDR3aa: CASSLSGEGRNTIYF

v_gene: TRBV6-5
j_gene: TRBJ1-1
d_gene: .
abundance: .
CDR3nt: TGTGCCAGCAGTCCAACCGGGGGGGGTGACACTGAAGCTTTCTTT
CDR3aa: CASSPTGGGDTEAFF

v_gene: TRBV12-3/TRBV12-4
j_gene: TRBJ1-5
d_gene: .
abundance: .
CDR3nt: TGTGCCAGCAGTTTTTTTTTGGGTTATCAGCCCAAGCATTTT
CDR3aa: CASSFFLGYQPKHF

v_gene: TRBV5-1
j_gene: TRBJ2-2
d_gene: .
abundance: many
CDR3nt: TGCGCCAGCGGGGACGGCGGGGAGCTGTTTTTT
CDR3aa: CASGDGGELFF

v_gene: TRBV10-3
j_gene: TRBJ2-6
d_gene: .
abundance: many
CDR3nt: TGTGCCATCAGTGAGTCGATCGGGACTGGGGCCAACGTCCTGACTTTC
CDR3aa: CAISESIGTGANVLTF

v_gene: TRBV7-3
j_gene: TRBJ2-3
d_gene: .
abundance: .
CDR3nt: TGTGCCAGCAGCTCGGACCCCACAGATACGCAGTATTTT
CDR3aa: CASSSDPTDTQYF